This T cell receptor (beta chain) originates from a study of shared clonotypes between healthy human individuals. Assay: immunoSEQ multiplex PCR; the TCRdb copy retains only in-frame clones and omits some. The sample yields a few hundred thousand clones, roughly 70% seen once. Trimming pared 6 bases from V and 0 bases from J, leaving 9 bases between. The CDR3 runs to 15 residues. CDR1 and CDR2 from the germline V gene are MGHDK and SYGVNS. The TCR originated in a man aged 30 to 39 in good health. Sequencing was carried out using memory CD4+ T cells sorted from blood. Indicated subset: CD45RA-negative fraction. The chain links TRBV25-1 to TRBJ2-6; no firm D call. For the CDR3, the DNA is TGTGCCAGCAGCGGGTTCAGCTCTGGGGCCAACGTCCTGACTTTC. It is translated as CASSGFSSGANVLTF.